The clone carrying this T cell receptor (beta chain) was observed many times. Its antigen remains unknown. This entry belongs to a study of metastatic and nonmetastatic thyroid tumors. Looking at the study overall: Malignant thyroid and benign thyroid patients provided blood and tumor or nodule tissue whose repertoires were compared. Study conclusions and caveats: Reports indicated that malignant thyroid tumors showed significantly higher TCR beta diversity than benign nodules did, in blood and tumor.

All patients were treatment-naive before thyroid surgery. Per the authors' pipeline: The study's classifier, a distant-metastasis tool for papillary thyroid cancer, was built using CDR3 differences across clinicopathological groups. MiXCR re-clonotyped the PCR reads for TCRdb. The V and J calls shown here were made by TCRdb, not taken from the authors' results. The table lists 20,000 to 25,000 clones, around 15% of them singletons. The CDR3 length is 15 residues. Germline V gives CDR1 SNHLY, CDR2 FYNNEI. V shed 6 bases and J shed 5 bases, with 16 bases lying between them. The clonotype was recovered from a female donor with papillary thyroid cancer or a benign thyroid nodule (not recorded which). Some clones in this sample may be carry-over from other donors' samples. Sequencing was performed on blood. The J gene is TRBJ1-4, the V gene TRBV2; tentative D call: TRBD1 (5 bases). The CDR3 sequence: CASRGRGALNEKLFF. CDR3 in DNA: TGTGCCAGCAGGGGGCGCGGGGCCCTAAATGAAAAACTGTTTTTT.